This T cell receptor beta chain was recorded in a study of T cell repertoires in cytomegalovirus infection. Broader study findings: In two of eight donors, the top clonotype was HLA-C-restricted CMV-specific.

There are many counts of this clonotype. Its antigen is unknown. Germline values: CDR1 SGHTA, CDR2 FQGNSA. The CDR3 runs 16 residues. Trimming cost V 1 base and J 5 bases; bases outside gene matches: 10. TCRdb re-analysed the reads in MiXCR, keeping a single row per CDR3 protein. The data show some 300,000 distinct CDR3 sequences, with 12% to 15% seen just once and 8.5% to 9% held by the top ten. The origin of this receptor is a human donor in good health (CMV status not recorded). Some clones in this sample may be carry-over from other donors' samples. The chain employs TRBV7-2 and TRBJ1-1; 7 bases align to TRBD1. The sample consisted of PBMCs. The CDR3, as DNA: TGTGCCAGCAGCTTAGTTGTGGGCAGGGGGTATACTGAAGCTTTCTTT. This codes for CASSLVVGRGYTEAFF.